The 20 T cell receptor beta chains given below trace back to one sample, sequenced in a study of blood T cell repertoires in COVID-19. Data came from immunoSEQ multiplex PCR; TCRdb stores just in-frame clones and leaves some out. This table holds some 200,000 clones, roughly four fifths found once. Input material: PBMCs or T cells enriched from blood (not recorded which). These receptors were taken from a man aged 35-49 years who had recovered from COVID-19.

Concerning this clone itself: Other DNA sequences in the same sample also yield this CDR3. The chain recombines TRBV4-2 with TRBJ2-3; a possible D gene is TRBD2 (6 bases). There are 15 residues in the CDR3. V gave up 0 bases and J gave up 0 bases, with 7 bases separating them. Germline V CDR1 and CDR2: LGHNA, YNFKEQ. CDR3 DNA sequence: TGTGCCAGCAGCCAAGATGGGACTAGCACAGATACGCAGTATTTT. It yields the protein CASSQDGTSTDTQYF.

V and J are TRBV4-2 and TRBJ2-1; 10 bases are a match to TRBD2. V was pared by 0 bases and J by 6 bases, with 5 bases of the junction left unmatched. CDR3 size: 16 residues. CDR1 is LGHNA, CDR2 YNFKEQ, per germline. This CDR3 is CASSQESAGGTNEQFF. CDR3 DNA: TGTGCCAGCAGCCAAGAGTCAGCGGGGGGGACCAATGAGCAGTTCTTC.

This clone has a handful of counts. The chain is built from TRBV28 and TRBJ1-4; TRBD1 aligns across 9 bases. In germline, CDR1 is MDHEN, CDR2 SYDVKM. Trimming took 8 bases from V and 6 from J; bases not matched to a gene: 13. This CDR3 has 16 residues. CDR3 DNA: TGTGCCAGCCGGGACAGGGAAGGGGACCGACATGAAAAACTGTTTTTT. The encoded protein is CASRDREGDRHEKLFF.

The chain uses TRBV28 and TRBJ2-3; D ambiguous. Germline CDR1 reads MDHEN; CDR2 reads SYDVKM. V lost 5 bases and J 6 bases, leaving 9 bases between the germline ends. CDR3 length: 12 residues. CDR3 residues: CASSPPSDTQYF. Here the CDR3 DNA reads TGTGCCAGCAGTCCCCCGTCGGATACGCAGTATTTT.

This clone was seen a single time. J is TRBJ1-2 and V is TRBV24-1, with D unclear. The CDR3 contains 15 residues. Germline CDR1 is KGHDR and CDR2 is SFDVKD. With 4 bases removed from V and 5 bases from J, the gap between germline ends came to 16 bases. CDR3 bases: TGTGCCACCAGTGACTCCCGCGGGCGCTGGTATGGCTACACCTTC. Translating it yields CATSDSRGRWYGYTF.

This rearrangement joins TRBV25-1 to TRBJ2-4, with 9 positions matching TRBD2. Germline CDR1 is MGHDK and CDR2 is SYGVNS. The trim removed 5 bases at V and 5 bases at J, leaving 7 bases unmatched. The CDR3 covers 15 residues. In DNA form, the CDR3 reads TGTGCCAGCAGTTCGACTAGCGGACTTCAAAACATTCAGTACTTC. The encoded protein is CASSSTSGLQNIQYF.

The V call is TRBV5-1, the J call TRBJ1-1, with TRBD1 matching 11 bases. Germline V lookup: CDR1 SGHRS, CDR2 YFSETQ. The CDR3 covers 13 residues. Germline trimming cut 6 bases from V and 6 bases from J; bases unmatched to any gene: 4. CDR3 region: CASTGQGASEAFF. The CDR3 DNA sequence: TGCGCCAGCACTGGACAGGGGGCCTCTGAAGCTTTCTTT. The whole variable domain, remainder taken from reference TRBV5-1 and TRBJ1-1, is KAGVTQTPRYLIKTRGQQVTLSCSPISGHRSVSWYQQTPGQGLQFLFEYFSETQRNKGNFPGRFSGRQFSNSRSEMNVSTLELGDSALYLCASTGQGASEAFFGQGTRLTVV.

The CDR3 DNA reads as TGTGCCAGCAGCGTGTGGACAGGGAAAACGGGAGACACCATATATTTT. Translating it yields CASSVWTGKTGDTIYF. V usage is TRBV7-9 and J usage is TRBJ1-3; 8 positions agree with TRBD1. The CDR3 sequence is 16 residues long. Per the germline V gene, CDR1 is SEHNR and CDR2 is FQNEAQ (reference sequence). V lost 5 bases, J lost 8 bases, and 14 bases stayed unmatched.

V and J are TRBV7-9 and TRBJ1-4, with D uncertain. Germline V gene data show CDR1 as SEHNR and CDR2 as FQNEAQ (reference sequence). This CDR3 has 16 amino acids. The V end was cut by 6 bases, the J end by 2 bases, with 16 bases between. The CDR3 sequence: CASSSYRGSTNEKLFF. The CDR3 DNA reads as TGTGCCAGCAGTTCGTATAGAGGCAGCACTAATGAAAAACTGTTTTTT.

This clone has a handful of counts. The chain couples TRBV28 to TRBJ1-5; D gene unclear. The germline CDR1 and CDR2 sequences are MDHEN and SYDVKM. This CDR3 region has 14 residues. Trimming removed 5 bases at V and 4 bases at J, with 12 bases between. CDR3 DNA: TGTGCCAGCAGTGGGCAGCCAGAAAATCAGCCCCAGCATTTT. It specifies CASSGQPENQPQHF.

On this clone: Sequence at one end of the junction differs from germline and may be a read error. The chain employs TRBV5-1 and TRBJ1-2, with TRBD1 matching 8 bases. The CDR3 sequence is 14 residues long. Germline CDR1 SGHRS, CDR2 YFSETQ. CDR3 DNA sequence: TGCGCCAGCAGCTTGGGGGCAGGGGGCTTGACGACGGCCTTC. It encodes CASSLGAGGLTTAF.

This chain connects TRBV3-1 (or the pseudogene TRBV3-2) to TRBJ2-6; no clear D gene. The germline V gene encodes CDR1 LGHDT and CDR2 YNNKEL (reference sequence). CDR3 length: 14 amino acids. With 3 bases removed from V and 1 base from J, the gap between germline ends came to 4 bases. As DNA, the CDR3 is TGTGCCAGCAGCCAGAGATCTGGGGCCAACGTCCTGACTTTC. Protein sequence: CASSQRSGANVLTF.

The chain recombines TRBV29-1 with TRBJ2-7; unclear D gene. The CDR3 runs 13 residues. The V end lost 0 bases, the J end lost 0 bases, and 6 bases lay between the germline ends. The V gene's germline CDR1 is SQVTM and CDR2 ANQGSEA. The CDR3 DNA sequence: TGCAGCGTTGAAGAGGGCAGCTCCTACGAGCAGTACTTC. This encodes CSVEEGSSYEQYF.

Written as DNA, the CDR3 is TGTGCCAGCAGCCTCACAGGGGGGAGATATGGCTACACCTTC. Its protein is CASSLTGGRYGYTF. The chain joins TRBV28 to TRBJ1-2, with 8 positions matching TRBD1. The V segment lost 6 bases and the J segment 5 bases; nucleotides outside the gene matches: 8. CDR3 length: 14 amino acids. Germline CDR1 and CDR2: MDHEN and SYDVKM.

The genes are TRBV30 and TRBJ1-2, with unresolved D. The germline V gene has CDR1 GTSNPN and CDR2 SVGIG (reference sequence). The CDR3 has 12 amino acids. V lost 5 bases and J lost 8, with 15 bases in between. The CDR3 bases are TGTGCCTGGGTTCGTGAGTCCTTGGGCTACACCTTC. Its protein is CAWVRESLGYTF. Using reference TRBV30 and TRBJ1-2 for the parts outside the CDR3, the full variable domain is SQTIHQWPATLVQPVGSPLSLECTVEGTSNPNLYWYRQAAGRGLQLLFYSVGIGQISSEVPQNLSASRPQDRQFILSSKKLLLSDSGFYLCAWVRESLGYTFGSGTRLTVV.

V and J are TRBV28 and TRBJ1-3; D not resolved. CDR3 length: 14 amino acids. Germline CDR1 MDHEN, CDR2 SYDVKM. Trimming removed 1 base at V and 7 bases at J, with 11 bases between. The CDR3: CASSLYLGGNTIYF. The CDR3 DNA is TGTGCCAGCAGTTTATATTTGGGAGGGAACACCATATATTTT.

J is TRBJ2-6 and V is TRBV30; unclear D gene. Deletions cut 8 bases from V and 2 bases from J, with 10 bases between. Germline CDR1 is GTSNPN and CDR2 is SVGIG (reference sequence). CDR3 size: 13 residues. The CDR3 region is CAVRITGANVLTF. The CDR3, as DNA: TGTGCCGTGAGAATAACTGGGGCCAACGTCCTGACTTTC.

This clone came up many times. This chain connects TRBV6-6 to TRBJ1-1, with a possible D match to TRBD1 (6 bases). There are 18 residues in the CDR3. V lost 5 bases, J lost 6 bases, and 28 bases lay in between. In germline, CDR1 is MNHNY, CDR2 SVGAGI (reference sequence). The CDR3 DNA reads as TGTGCCAGCAGTCTAAAACCCCCCTTTAGGGGGATAGGATCTGAAGCTTTCTTT. Protein product: CASSLKPPFRGIGSEAFF.

This clone has just a few counts. This sequence joins TRBV30 and TRBJ1-2; the D gene is possibly TRBD1 (6 bases). Germline V CDR1 and CDR2: GTSNPN, SVGIG (reference sequence). V was shortened by 4 bases and J by 6 bases, with 12 bases between the two germline ends. CDR3 length: 12 residues. CDR3 sequence (DNA): TGTGCCTGGACCGAAAACAGGGATGGCTACACCTTC. This translates into CAWTENRDGYTF.

J is TRBJ2-3 and V is TRBV7-2, with 7 bases lining up with TRBD1. The CDR3 has 15 residues. The trim removed 3 bases at V and 0 bases at J, leaving 3 bases unmatched. Germline lookup yields CDR1 SGHTA and CDR2 FQGNSA. CDR3 loop: CASSLRQGSTDTQYF. CDR3 coding DNA: TGTGCCAGCAGCTTGAGACAGGGAAGCACAGATACGCAGTATTTT.